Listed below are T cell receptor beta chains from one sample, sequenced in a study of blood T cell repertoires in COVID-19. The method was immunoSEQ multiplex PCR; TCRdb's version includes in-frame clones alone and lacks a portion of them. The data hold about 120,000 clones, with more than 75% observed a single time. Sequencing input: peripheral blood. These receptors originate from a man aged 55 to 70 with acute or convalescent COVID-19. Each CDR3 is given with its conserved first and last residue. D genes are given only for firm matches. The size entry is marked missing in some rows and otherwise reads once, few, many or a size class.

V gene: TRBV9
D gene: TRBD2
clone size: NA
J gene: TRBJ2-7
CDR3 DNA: TGTGCCAGCAGCGTAGCTGAGCGGGGGAGGGAGCAGTACTTC
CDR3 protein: CASSVAERGREQYF

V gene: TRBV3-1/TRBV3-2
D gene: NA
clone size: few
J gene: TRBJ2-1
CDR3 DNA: TGTGCCAGCGGGTTACAGGGCTACAATGAGCAGTTCTTC
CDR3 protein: CASGLQGYNEQFF

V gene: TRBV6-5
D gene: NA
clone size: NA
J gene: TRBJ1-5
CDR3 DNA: TGTGCCAGCAGTTACTCGGCCGATCAGCCCCAGCATTTT
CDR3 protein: CASSYSADQPQHF

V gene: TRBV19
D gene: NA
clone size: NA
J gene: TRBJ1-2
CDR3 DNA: TGTGCCAGTAGTATAGCTGGGGCCTATGGCTACACCTTC
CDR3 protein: CASSIAGAYGYTF

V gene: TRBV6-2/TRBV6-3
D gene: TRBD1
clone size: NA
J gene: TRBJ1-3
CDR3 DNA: TGTGCCAGCAGTTACTCGTCCGGGACAGGGGCTGGAAACACCATATATTTT
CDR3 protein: CASSYSSGTGAGNTIYF

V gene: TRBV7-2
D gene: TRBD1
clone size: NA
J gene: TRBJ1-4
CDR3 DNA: TGTGCCAGCAGCTTAGGGGCGACAGGGGGCGCATTTGATGAAAAACTGTTTTTT
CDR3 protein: CASSLGATGGAFDEKLFF

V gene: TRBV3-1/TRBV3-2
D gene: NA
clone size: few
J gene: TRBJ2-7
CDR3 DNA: TGTGCCAGCAGCCAGTCCATAAGGGGATACGAGCAGTACTTC
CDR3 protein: CASSQSIRGYEQYF

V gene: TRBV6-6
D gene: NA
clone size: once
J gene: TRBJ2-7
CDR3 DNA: TGTGCCAGCAGTCCCGACTTCTACGAGCAGTACTTC
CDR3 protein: CASSPDFYEQYF

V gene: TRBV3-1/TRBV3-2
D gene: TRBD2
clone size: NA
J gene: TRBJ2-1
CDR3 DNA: TGTGCCAGCAGCCAAGAAAATCGAAACGGGACTAGCGGGAGGATGGGCTCCTACAATGAGCAGTTCTTC
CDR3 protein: CASSQENRNGTSGRMGSYNEQFF

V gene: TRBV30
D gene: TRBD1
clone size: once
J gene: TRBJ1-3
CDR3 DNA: TGTGCCTGGAGTGTGGGACAGAGCGGAAACACCATATATTTT
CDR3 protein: CAWSVGQSGNTIYF

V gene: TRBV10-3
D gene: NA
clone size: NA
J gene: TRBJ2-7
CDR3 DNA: TGTGCCATCAGGCCGGGACAGGGACTAGGGAGCGAGCAGTACTTC
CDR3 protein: CAIRPGQGLGSEQYF

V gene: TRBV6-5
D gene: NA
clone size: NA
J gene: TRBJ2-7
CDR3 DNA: TGTGCCAGCAGTTACACCAGACATTCCCCCTACGAGCAGTACTTC
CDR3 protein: CASSYTRHSPYEQYF

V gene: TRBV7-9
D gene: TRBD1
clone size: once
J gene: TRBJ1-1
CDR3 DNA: TGTGCCAGCAGCTTAATAACCGGGACAGGGTATACTGAAGCTTTCTTT
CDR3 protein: CASSLITGTGYTEAFF

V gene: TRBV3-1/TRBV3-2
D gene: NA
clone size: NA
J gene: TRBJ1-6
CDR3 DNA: TGTGCCAGCAGCCAAGAAGCGATGGGACACAATTCACCCCTCCACTTT
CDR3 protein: CASSQEAMGHNSPLHF

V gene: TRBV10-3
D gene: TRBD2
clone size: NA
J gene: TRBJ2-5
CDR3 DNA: TGTGCCATCAGTGATAGCGGGAGCGGCCAAGAGACCCAGTACTTC
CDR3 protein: CAISDSGSGQETQYF

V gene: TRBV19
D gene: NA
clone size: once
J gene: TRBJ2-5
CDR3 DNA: TGTGCCAGTAGTATTCAATTCATCGCGACCCAGGAAGGGGGACAACAAGAGACCCAGTACTTC
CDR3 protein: CASSIQFIATQEGGQQETQYF

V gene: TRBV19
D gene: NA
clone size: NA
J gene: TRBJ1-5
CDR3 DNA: TGTGCCAGTAGTATAGTAGCGGATTTTAGCAATCAGCCCCAGCATTTT
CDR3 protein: CASSIVADFSNQPQHF

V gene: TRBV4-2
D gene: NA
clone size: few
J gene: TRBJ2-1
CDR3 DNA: TGTGCCAGCAGCCAAGAAGGAGGGTCGCCCTACAATGAGCAGTTCTTC
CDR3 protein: CASSQEGGSPYNEQFF

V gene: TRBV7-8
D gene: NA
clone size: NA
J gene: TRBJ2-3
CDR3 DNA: TGTGCCAGCAGCTTCGGTGGATGGGGGGGCACAGATACGCAGTATTTT
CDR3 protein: CASSFGGWGGTDTQYF

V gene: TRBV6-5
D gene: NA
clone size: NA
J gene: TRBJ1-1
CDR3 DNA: TGTGCCAGCAGTTACTCGGGAGAGACCTATGAAGCTTTCTTT
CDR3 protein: CASSYSGETYEAFF

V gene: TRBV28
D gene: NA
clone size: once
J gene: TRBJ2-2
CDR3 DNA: TGTGCCAGCAGTTTTAGACAGGGGGCCCTTCAAATTAGCGGGAGCCCCGGGGAGCTGTTTTTT
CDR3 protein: CASSFRQGALQISGSPGELFF

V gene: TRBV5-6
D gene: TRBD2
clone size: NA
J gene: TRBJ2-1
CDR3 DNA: TGTGCCAGCAGCGGATCCGGGACTAGCGTCTACAATGAGCAGTTCTTC
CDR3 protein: CASSGSGTSVYNEQFF

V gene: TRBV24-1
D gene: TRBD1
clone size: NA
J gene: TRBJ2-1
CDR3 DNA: TGTGCCACCCAGGGACAGGGAACAGGCAATGAGCAGTTCTTC
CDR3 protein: CATQGQGTGNEQFF

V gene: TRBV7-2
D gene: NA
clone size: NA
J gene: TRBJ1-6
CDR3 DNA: TGTGCCAGCAGTCGTAGCGGGACCCCTAATTCACCCCTCCACTTT
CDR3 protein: CASSRSGTPNSPLHF

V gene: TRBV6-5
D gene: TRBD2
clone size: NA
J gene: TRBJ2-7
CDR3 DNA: TGTGCCAGCAGTTACCAAAGACTAGCGGGCCCTTACGAGCAGTACTTC
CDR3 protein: CASSYQRLAGPYEQYF